This record looks at one T cell receptor (beta chain) sequence and its context. The antigen is unknown. The sample originates from a study of cytomegalovirus exposure and HLA in healthy donors. General study results and limits: There were some 150 TCR beta chains listed as cytomegalovirus-associated.

Germline V CDR1 and CDR2: MNHNS, SASEGT. The CDR3 contains 11 residues. V lost 10 bases and J lost 10, with 16 bases in between. The PCR used 60 Vbeta and 13 Jbeta primers. Measured with immunoSEQ multiplex PCR; TCRdb has only the in-frame clones, and not every one. The sample holds around 180,000 clones, 78% seen once. The chain has TRBV6-1 and TRBJ1-2; D may be TRBD1 (5 bases). This receptor was taken from a woman aged 25 to 39 in good health and CMV-seropositive. Sequenced: PBMCs. CDR3 bases: TGTGCCATCACGACGGGGGGGGACTACACCTTC. Amino acid sequence: CAITTGGDYTF.